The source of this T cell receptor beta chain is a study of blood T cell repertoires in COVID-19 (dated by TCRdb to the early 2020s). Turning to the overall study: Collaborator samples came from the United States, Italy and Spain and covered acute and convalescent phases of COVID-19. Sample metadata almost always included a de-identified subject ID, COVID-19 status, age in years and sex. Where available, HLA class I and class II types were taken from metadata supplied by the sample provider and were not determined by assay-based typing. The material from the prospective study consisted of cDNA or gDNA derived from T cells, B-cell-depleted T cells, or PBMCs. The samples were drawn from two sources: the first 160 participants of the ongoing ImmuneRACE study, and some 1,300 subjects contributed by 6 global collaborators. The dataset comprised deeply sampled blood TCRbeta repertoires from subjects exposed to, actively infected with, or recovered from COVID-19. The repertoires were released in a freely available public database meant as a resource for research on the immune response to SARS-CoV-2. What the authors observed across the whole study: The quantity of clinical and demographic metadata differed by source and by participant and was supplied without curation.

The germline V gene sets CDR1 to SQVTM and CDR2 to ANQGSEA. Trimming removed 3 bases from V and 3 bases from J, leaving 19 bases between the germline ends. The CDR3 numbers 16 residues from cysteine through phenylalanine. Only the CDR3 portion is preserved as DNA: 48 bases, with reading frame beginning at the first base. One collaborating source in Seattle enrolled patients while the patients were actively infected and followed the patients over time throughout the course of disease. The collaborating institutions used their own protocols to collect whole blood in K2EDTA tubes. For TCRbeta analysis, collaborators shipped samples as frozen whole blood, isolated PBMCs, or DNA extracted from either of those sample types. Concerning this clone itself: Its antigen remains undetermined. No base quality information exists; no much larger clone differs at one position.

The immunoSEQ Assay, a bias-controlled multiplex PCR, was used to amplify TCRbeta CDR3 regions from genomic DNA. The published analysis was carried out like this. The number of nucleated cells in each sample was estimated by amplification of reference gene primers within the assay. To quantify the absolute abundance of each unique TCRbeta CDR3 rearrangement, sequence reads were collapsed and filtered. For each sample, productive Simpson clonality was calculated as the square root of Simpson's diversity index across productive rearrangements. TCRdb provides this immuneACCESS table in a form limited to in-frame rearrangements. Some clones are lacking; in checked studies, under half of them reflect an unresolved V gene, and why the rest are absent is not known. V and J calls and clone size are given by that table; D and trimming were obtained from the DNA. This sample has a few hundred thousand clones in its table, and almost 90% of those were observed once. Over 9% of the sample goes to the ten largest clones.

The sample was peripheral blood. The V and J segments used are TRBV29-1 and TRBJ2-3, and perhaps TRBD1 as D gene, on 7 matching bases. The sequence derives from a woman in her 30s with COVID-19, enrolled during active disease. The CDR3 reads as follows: CSVELSRQGGTDTQYF. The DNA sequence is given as TGCAGCGTTGAGCTTTCCCGACAGGGAGGAACAGATACGCAGTATTTT.